A selection of T cell receptor beta chains follows, all from one sample in a study of cytomegalovirus exposure and HLA in healthy donors. Sequencing was performed with immunoSEQ multiplex PCR; in TCRdb, only in-frame clones are kept and a portion is missing. The table shows some 130,000 clones, with around 77% occurring only once. The specimen was PBMCs. The receptors come from a woman aged 60-75 years in good health and CMV-seronegative. The CDR3 runs from the conserved cysteine through the conserved F or W. The D gene is left open where the match is weak. Clone sizes are given selectively: once, few, many, or a class where the clone is expanded.

D,J,size,length,V,DNA,CDR3
TRBD2,TRBJ2-3,-,14,TRBV19,TGTGCCAGTAGTTCAGCGGGGGGTCCAGATACGCAGTATTTT,CASSSAGGPDTQYF
-,TRBJ2-3,-,16,TRBV5-1,TGCGCCAGCAGCTTGTTCGGGCGGGGTAGTTCGGATACGCAGTATTTT,CASSLFGRGSSDTQYF
TRBD1,TRBJ1-2,-,13,TRBV6-1,TGTGCCAGCAGACCGACAGGGCGGTATGGCTACACCTTT,CASRPTGRYGYTF
-,TRBJ1-2,-,12,TRBV29-1,TGCAGCGCCCGGGCAGGGATGAATGGCTACACCTTC,CSARAGMNGYTF
-,TRBJ1-4,-,14,TRBV7-9,TGTGCCAGCAGCCCTCCAAGCCCTAATGAAAAACTGTTTTTT,CASSPPSPNEKLFF
TRBD1,TRBJ1-1,few,15,TRBV19,TGTGCCAGTAGTATAGGGGGGACAGTAGACACTGAAGCTTTCTTT,CASSIGGTVDTEAFF
-,TRBJ2-1,-,15,TRBV7-9,TGTGCCAGCAGCCCTAAGCGGCGGTTTAACAATGAGCAGTTCTTC,CASSPKRRFNNEQFF
TRBD1,TRBJ1-4,-,18,TRBV10-2,TGCGCCAGCAAGAGTGGGACAGGGTTTATCCGAACTAATGAAAAACTGTTTTTT,CASKSGTGFIRTNEKLFF
TRBD1,TRBJ2-5,-,14,TRBV30,TGTGCCTGGAGTGGGGGGACAGGGTTTGGGACCCAGTACTTC,CAWSGGTGFGTQYF
TRBD2,TRBJ2-5,once,16,TRBV30,TGTGCCTGGAGTGGTCGGCGGGAGGGCCGTGTAGAGACCCAGTACTTC,CAWSGRREGRVETQYF
-,TRBJ2-1,few,11,TRBV30,TGTGCCTGGAGTCTTCGAGATGAGCAGTTCTTC,CAWSLRDEQFF
-,TRBJ2-4,once,15,TRBV21-1,TGTGCCAGCAGCTCCCCGAGGGAGTGCAAAAACATTCAGTACTTC,CASSSPRECKNIQYF
-,TRBJ2-1,-,16,TRBV27,TGTGCCAGCACCCTTTTTGTAGGAGCTACCTACAATGAGCAGTTCTTC,CASTLFVGATYNEQFF
-,TRBJ2-7,once,11,TRBV6-6,TGTGCCACCTCGAACGGGATCGAGCAGTACTTC,CATSNGIEQYF
-,TRBJ2-3,-,14,TRBV5-4,TGTGCCAGCAGCACTCGAGGGGGGGCAGATACGCAGTATTTT,CASSTRGGADTQYF
-,TRBJ2-3,few,19,TRBV7-2,TGTGCCAGCAGCCACGATTGGGCGGGCCCCGACGGGATCCCAGATACGCAGTATTTT,CASSHDWAGPDGIPDTQYF
TRBD1,TRBJ2-7,-,15,TRBV9,TGTGCCAGCAGCGCGCCGGGACAGGGGAAAGGGGAGCAGTACTTC,CASSAPGQGKGEQYF
TRBD1,TRBJ1-5,-,15,TRBV2,TGTGCCAGCAGTGGCGGCAGGGGGATCAATCAGCCCCAGCATTTT,CASSGGRGINQPQHF
-,TRBJ2-2,once,18,TRBV5-4,TGTGCCAGCAGCTGGGGACTCCCCAGGTTTGGAGACACCGGGGAGCTGTTTTTT,CASSWGLPRFGDTGELFF
TRBD1,TRBJ1-6,-,15,TRBV7-9,TGTGCCAGCAGCTTGCCCGGGACAGGCAACTCACCCCTCCACTTT,CASSLPGTGNSPLHF
-,TRBJ1-4,few,13,TRBV10-2,TGCGCCAGTCGGGATGAAAGGGATGAAAAACTGTTTTTT,CASRDERDEKLFF
-,TRBJ1-2,-,13,TRBV6-5,TGTGCCAGCAAACCGGACAGTAACTATGGCTACACCTTC,CASKPDSNYGYTF
TRBD1,TRBJ1-4,few,12,TRBV6-5,TGTGCCAGCAGGACAGGGGATGAAAAACTGTTTTTT,CASRTGDEKLFF